The rows below give T cell receptor beta chains drawn from one sample of a study of blood T cell repertoires in COVID-19. Produced via immunoSEQ multiplex PCR; TCRdb's table is partial and in-frame only. The sample includes roughly 380,000 clones, about 80% seen only once; the top ten take around 1%. The sequenced material came from peripheral blood. Receptors were obtained from a human donor with acute or convalescent COVID-19. The donor label of this sample is uncertain. Both conserved end residues are part of each CDR3. The D gene is left open where the match is weak. A clone size is listed for some rows: how often the clone was seen (once, few, many), or a class if it is expanded.

clone size	J gene	V gene	D gene	CDR3 DNA	CDR3 protein
.	TRBJ1-6	TRBV5-5	.	TGTGCCAGCAGCTTCTCGGGGTCCTCCTATAATTCACCCCTCCACTTT	CASSFSGSSYNSPLHF
few	TRBJ1-4	TRBV7-9	.	TGTGCCAGCAGCGGCGGCGCAGGGGTACTTGAAAAACTGTTTTTT	CASSGGAGVLEKLFF
once	TRBJ1-5	TRBV27	.	TGTGCCAGCAGTGAACGGGACACTTCGCCCCAGCATTTT	CASSERDTSPQHF
.	TRBJ2-7	TRBV6-5	.	TGTGCCAGCACCTCGGACAGCTCCTACGAGCAGTACTTC	CASTSDSSYEQYF
.	TRBJ1-4	TRBV10-3	TRBD1	TGTGCCATCAGTGCCAGGGGGCCCCCAGGGTGGGGTGAAAAACTGTTTTTT	CAISARGPPGWGEKLFF
.	TRBJ1-1	TRBV12-3/TRBV12-4	.	TGTGCCAGCTCTGTGGGCGCGAACACTGAAGCTTTCTTT	CASSVGANTEAFF
.	TRBJ1-1	TRBV19	.	TGTGCCAGTAGTCAGGGGCTGAACACTGAAGCTTTCTTT	CASSQGLNTEAFF
.	TRBJ1-1	TRBV11-2	.	TGTGCCAGCAGCCTCCAAGAGTTCACTGAAGCTTTCTTT	CASSLQEFTEAFF
.	TRBJ2-3	TRBV6-1	TRBD2	TGTGCCAGCAGTGACCGGCGGGGGGCTACAAATACGCAGTATTTT	CASSDRRGATNTQYF
.	TRBJ2-3	TRBV5-1	TRBD2	TGCGCCAGCAGCTTGGATTCTTTGAGAGCGGGGCGGGGGTTCACAGATACGCAGTATTTT	CASSLDSLRAGRGFTDTQYF
.	TRBJ1-5	TRBV11-2	.	TGTGCCAGCAGCTCACAGGGAGGCAATCAGCCCCAGCATTTT	CASSSQGGNQPQHF
.	TRBJ1-4	TRBV27	TRBD1	TGTGCCAGCAGTTCGACAGGGGGAAGGTCTAATGAAAAACTGTTTTTT	CASSSTGGRSNEKLFF
.	TRBJ2-2	TRBV5-1	TRBD2	TGCGCCAGCAGCTTGGCAGCGGGAGTAAACACCGGGGAGCTGTTTTTT	CASSLAAGVNTGELFF
once	TRBJ1-2	TRBV19	TRBD1	TGTGCCAGTAGTATGGGGGCAGGGGGCATTTATGGCTACACCTTC	CASSMGAGGIYGYTF
once	TRBJ1-3	TRBV6-1	TRBD1	TGTGCCAGCAGTGCCCGACAGGGTTCGTCTGGAAACACCATATATTTT	CASSARQGSSGNTIYF
.	TRBJ1-5	TRBV19	.	TGTGCCAGTAGTCCTCGGAGGTGGAATCAGCCCCAGCATTTT	CASSPRRWNQPQHF
.	TRBJ2-7	TRBV25-1	.	TGTGCCAGCAGTTACTCCTACGAGCAGTACTTC	CASSYSYEQYF
.	TRBJ2-1	TRBV6-6	.	TGTGCCAGCCTGTCGGAGTGGACAACTGGGGCGGAGCAGTTCTTC	CASLSEWTTGAEQFF